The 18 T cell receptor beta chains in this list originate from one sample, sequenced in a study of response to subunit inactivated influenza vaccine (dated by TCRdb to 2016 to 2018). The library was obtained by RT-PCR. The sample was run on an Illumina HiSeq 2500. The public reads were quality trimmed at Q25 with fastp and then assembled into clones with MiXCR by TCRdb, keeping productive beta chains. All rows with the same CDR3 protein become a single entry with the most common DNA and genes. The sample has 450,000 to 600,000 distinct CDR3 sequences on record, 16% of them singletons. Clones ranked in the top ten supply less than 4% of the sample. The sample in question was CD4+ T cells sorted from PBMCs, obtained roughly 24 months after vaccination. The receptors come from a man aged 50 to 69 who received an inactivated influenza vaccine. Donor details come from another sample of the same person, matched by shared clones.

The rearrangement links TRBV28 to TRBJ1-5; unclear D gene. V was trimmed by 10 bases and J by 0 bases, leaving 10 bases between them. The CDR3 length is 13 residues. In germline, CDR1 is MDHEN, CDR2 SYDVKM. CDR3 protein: CATAQDSNQPQHF. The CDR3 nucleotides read TGTGCCACTGCTCAGGATAGCAATCAGCCCCAGCATTTT.

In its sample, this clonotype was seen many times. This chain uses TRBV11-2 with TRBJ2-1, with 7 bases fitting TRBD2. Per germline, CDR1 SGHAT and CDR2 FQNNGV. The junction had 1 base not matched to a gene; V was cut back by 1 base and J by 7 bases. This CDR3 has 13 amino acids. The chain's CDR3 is CASSLGLANEQFF. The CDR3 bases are TGTGCCAGCAGCTTAGGACTAGCAAATGAGCAGTTCTTC.

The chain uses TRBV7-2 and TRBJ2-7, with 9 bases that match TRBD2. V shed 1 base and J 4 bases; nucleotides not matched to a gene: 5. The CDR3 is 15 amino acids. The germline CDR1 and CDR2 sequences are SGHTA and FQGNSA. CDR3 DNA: TGTGCCAGCAGCTTAGGGCCTAGCGGGGTATACGAGCAGTACTTC. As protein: CASSLGPSGVYEQYF.

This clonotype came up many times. The CDR3 region is CASSHGLGSTYEQYF. CDR3 nucleotides: TGCGCCAGCAGCCACGGTCTGGGATCAACCTACGAGCAGTACTTC. The chain has TRBV4-1 and TRBJ2-7; D gene uncertain. There are 15 residues in the CDR3. In germline, CDR1 is MGHRA, CDR2 YSYEKL. Trimming removed 3 bases at V and 2 bases at J, with 14 bases between.

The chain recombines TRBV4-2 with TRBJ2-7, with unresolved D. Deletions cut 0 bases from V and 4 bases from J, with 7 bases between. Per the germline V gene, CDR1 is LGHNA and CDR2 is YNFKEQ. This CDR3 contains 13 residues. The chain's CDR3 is CASSQDARYEQYF. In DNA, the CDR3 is TGTGCCAGCAGCCAAGATGCGCGGTACGAGCAGTACTTC.

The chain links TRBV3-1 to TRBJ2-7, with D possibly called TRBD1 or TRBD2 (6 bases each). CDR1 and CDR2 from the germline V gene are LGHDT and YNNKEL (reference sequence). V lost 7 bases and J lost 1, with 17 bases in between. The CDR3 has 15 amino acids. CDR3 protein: CASTKGGGSSYEQYF. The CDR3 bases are TGTGCCAGCACCAAGGGGGGCGGGTCTTCCTACGAGCAGTACTTC.

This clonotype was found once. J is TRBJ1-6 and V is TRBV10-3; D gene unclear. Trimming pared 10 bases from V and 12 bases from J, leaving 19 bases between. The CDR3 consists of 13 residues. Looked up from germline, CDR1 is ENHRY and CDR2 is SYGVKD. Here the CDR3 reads CANNEFEDGPLHF. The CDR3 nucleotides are TGTGCCAACAACGAATTCGAGGACGGACCCCTCCACTTT.

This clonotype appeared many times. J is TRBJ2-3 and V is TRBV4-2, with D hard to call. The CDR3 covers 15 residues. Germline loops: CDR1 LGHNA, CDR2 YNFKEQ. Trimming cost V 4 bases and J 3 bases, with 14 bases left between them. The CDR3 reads CASSPSPGETDTQYF. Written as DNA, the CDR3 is TGTGCCAGCAGCCCTTCCCCTGGAGAGACAGATACGCAGTATTTT.

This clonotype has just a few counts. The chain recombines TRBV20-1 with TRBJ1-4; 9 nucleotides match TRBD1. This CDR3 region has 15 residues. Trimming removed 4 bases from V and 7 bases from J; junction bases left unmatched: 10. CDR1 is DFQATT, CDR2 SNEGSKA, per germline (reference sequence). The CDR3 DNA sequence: TGCAGTGCTAATCACCCCGGGACAGGGCCTGAAAAACTGTTTTTT. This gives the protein CSANHPGTGPEKLFF.

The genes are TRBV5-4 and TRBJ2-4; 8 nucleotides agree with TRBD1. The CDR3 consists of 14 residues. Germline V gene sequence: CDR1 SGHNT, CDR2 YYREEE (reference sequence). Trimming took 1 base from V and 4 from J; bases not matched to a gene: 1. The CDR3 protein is CASSLNRGKNIQYF. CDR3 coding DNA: TGTGCCAGCAGCTTGAACAGGGGGAAAAACATTCAGTACTTC.

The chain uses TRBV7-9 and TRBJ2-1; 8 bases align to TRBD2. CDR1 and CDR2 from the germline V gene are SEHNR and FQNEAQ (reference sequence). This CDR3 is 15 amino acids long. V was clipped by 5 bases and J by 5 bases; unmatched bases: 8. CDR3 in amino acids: CASSPMTSVNNEQFF. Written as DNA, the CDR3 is TGTGCCAGCAGCCCTATGACTAGCGTCAACAATGAGCAGTTCTTC.

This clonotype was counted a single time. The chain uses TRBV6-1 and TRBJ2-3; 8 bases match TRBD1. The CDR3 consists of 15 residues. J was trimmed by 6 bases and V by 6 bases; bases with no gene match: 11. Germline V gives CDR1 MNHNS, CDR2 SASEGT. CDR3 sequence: CASRRDRPRYDTQYF. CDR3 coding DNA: TGTGCCAGCAGGAGGGACAGGCCGCGGTATGATACGCAGTATTTT.

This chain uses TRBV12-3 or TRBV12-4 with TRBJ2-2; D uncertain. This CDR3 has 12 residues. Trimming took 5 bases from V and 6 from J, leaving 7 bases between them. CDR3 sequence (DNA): TGTGCCAGCAGTCGATCGTCCGGGGAGCTGTTTTTT. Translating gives CASSRSSGELFF.

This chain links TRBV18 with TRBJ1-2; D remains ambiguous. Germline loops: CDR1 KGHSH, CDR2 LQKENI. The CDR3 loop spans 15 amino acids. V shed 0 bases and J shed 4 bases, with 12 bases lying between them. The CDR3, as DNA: TGTGCCAGCTCACCACCGATGGGCCAGTCCTATGGCTACACCTTC. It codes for CASSPPMGQSYGYTF.

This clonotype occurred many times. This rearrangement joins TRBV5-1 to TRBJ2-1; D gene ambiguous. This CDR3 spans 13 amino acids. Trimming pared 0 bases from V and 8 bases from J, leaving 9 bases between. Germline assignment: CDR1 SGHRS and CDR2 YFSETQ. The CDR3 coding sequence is TGCGCCAGCAGCTTGGTTTCCTCTTATGAGCAGTTCTTC. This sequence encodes CASSLVSSYEQFF.

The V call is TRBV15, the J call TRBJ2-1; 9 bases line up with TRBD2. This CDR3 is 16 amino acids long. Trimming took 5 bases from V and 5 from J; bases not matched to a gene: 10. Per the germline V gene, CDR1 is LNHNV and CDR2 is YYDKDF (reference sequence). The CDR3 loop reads CATSPMGTSLNNEQFF. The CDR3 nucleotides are TGTGCCACCAGCCCCATGGGGACTAGCTTGAACAATGAGCAGTTCTTC.

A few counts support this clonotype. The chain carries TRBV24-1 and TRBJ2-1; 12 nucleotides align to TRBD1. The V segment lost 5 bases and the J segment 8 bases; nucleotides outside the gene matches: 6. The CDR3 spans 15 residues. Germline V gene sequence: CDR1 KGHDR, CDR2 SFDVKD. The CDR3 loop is CATSGGQGADDEQFF. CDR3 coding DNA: TGTGCCACCAGTGGGGGACAGGGGGCGGATGATGAGCAGTTCTTC.

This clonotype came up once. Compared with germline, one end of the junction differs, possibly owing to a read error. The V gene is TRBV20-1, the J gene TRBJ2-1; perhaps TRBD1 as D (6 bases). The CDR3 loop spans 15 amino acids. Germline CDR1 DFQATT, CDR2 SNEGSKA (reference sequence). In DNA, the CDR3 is TGCTGTGCCTTGGCCCGCAGGGGCTCCTACAATGAGCAGTTCTTC. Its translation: CCALARRGSYNEQFF.